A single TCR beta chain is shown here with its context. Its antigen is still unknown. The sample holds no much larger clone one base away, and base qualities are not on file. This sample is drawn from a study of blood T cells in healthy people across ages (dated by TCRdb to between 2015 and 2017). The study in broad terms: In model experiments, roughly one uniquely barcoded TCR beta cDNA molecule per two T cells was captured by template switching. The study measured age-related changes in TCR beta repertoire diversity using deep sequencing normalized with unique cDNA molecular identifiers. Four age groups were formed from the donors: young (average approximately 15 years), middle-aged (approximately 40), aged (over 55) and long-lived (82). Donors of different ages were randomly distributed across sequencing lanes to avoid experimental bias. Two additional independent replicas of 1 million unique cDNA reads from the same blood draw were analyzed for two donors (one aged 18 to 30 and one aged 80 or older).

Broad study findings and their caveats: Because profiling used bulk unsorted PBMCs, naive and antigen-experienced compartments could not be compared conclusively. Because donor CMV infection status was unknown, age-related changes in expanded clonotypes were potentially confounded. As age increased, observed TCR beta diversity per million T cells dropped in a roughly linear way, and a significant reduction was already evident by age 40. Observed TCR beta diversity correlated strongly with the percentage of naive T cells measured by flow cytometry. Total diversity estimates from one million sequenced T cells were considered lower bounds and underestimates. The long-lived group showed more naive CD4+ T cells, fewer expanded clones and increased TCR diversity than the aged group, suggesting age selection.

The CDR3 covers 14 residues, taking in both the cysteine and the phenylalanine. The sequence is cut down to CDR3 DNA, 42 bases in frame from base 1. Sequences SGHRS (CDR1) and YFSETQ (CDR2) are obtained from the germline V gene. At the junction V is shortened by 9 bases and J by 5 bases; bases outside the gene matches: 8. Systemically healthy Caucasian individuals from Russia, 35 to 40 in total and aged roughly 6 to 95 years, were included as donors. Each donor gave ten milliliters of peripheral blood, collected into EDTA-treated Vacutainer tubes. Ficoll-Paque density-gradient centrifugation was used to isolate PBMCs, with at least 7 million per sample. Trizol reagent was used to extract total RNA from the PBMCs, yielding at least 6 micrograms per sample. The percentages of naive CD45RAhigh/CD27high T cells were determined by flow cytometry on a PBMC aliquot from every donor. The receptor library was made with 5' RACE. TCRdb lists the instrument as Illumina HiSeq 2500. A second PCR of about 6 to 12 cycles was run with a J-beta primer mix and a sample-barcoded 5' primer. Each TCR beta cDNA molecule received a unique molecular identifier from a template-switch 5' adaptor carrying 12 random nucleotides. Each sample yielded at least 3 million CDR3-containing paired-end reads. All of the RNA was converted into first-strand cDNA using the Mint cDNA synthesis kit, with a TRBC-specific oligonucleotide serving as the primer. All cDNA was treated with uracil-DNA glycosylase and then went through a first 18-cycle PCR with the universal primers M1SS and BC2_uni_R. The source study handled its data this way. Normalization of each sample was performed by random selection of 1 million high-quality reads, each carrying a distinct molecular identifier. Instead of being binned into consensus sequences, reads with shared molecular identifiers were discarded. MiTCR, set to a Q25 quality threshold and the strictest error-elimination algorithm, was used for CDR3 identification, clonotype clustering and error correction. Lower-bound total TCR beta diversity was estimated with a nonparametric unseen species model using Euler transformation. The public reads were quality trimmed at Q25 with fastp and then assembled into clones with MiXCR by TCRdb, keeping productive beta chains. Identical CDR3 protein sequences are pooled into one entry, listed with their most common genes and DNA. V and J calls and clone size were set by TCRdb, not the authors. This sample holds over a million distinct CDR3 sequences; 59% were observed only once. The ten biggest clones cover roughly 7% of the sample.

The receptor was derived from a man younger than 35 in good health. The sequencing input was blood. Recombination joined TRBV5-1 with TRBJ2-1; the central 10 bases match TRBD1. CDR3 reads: CANFDRGQDNEQFF. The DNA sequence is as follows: TGCGCCAACTTCGACAGGGGGCAAGACAATGAGCAGTTCTTC.